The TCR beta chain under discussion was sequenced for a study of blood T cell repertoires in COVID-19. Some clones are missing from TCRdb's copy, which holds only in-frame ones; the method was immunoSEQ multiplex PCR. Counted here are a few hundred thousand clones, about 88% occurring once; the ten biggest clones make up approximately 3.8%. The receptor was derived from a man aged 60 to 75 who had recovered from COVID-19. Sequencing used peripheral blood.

This CDR3 is CASSWRRKNEKLFF. CDR3 in DNA: TGTGCCAGCAGTTGGCGGAGGAAGAATGAAAAACTGTTTTTT. The chain uses TRBV6-5 and TRBJ1-4; D remains unclear. V was cut by 4 bases and J by 5 bases, with 11 bases left in between. CDR1 is MNHEY and CDR2 is SVGAGI in the germline V gene. The CDR3 is 14 residues long.